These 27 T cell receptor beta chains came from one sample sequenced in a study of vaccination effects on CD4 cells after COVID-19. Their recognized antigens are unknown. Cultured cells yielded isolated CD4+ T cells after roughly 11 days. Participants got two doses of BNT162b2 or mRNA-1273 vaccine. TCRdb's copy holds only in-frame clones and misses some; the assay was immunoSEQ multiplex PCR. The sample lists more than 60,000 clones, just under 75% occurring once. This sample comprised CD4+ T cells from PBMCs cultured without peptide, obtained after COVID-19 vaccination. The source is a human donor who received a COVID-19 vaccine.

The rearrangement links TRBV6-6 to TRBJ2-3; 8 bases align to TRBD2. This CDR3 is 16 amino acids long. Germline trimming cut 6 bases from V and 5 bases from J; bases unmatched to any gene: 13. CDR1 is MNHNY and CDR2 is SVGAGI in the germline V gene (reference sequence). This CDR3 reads CASSPLSSGGRDTQYF. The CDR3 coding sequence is TGTGCCAGCAGCCCACTCTCATCGGGGGGGAGAGATACGCAGTATTTT.

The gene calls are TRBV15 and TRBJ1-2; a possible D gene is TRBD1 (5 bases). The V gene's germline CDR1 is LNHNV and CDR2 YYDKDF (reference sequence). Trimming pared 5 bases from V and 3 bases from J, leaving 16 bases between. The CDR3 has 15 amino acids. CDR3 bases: TGTGCCACCAGCCGACTCCTGGGGGGGGACTATGGCTACACCTTC. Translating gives CATSRLLGGDYGYTF.

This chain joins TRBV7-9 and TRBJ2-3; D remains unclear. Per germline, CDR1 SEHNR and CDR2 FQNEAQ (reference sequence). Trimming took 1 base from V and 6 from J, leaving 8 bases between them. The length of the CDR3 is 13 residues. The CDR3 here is CASSLVLGDTQYF. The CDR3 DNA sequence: TGTGCCAGCAGCTTAGTCCTCGGGGATACGCAGTATTTT.

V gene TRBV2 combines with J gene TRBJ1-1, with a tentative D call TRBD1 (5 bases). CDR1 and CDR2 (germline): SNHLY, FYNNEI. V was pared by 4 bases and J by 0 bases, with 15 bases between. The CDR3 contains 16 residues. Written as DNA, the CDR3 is TGTGCCAGCAGTGCCCGCCGGGGCCATATGAACACTGAAGCTTTCTTT. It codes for CASSARRGHMNTEAFF.

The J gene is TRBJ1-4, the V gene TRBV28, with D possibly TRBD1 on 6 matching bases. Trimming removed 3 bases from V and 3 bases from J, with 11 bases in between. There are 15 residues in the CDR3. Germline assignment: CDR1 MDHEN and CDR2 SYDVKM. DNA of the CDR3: TGTGCCAGCAGTTTTTTTGGGGGCTCTAATGAAAAACTGTTTTTT. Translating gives CASSFFGGSNEKLFF.

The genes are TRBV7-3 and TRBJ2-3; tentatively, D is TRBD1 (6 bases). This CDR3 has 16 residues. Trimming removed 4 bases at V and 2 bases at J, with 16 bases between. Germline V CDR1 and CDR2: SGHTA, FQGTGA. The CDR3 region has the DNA TGTGCCAGCAGCTCCGACACAGGGTCCTTCACAGATACGCAGTATTTT. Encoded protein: CASSSDTGSFTDTQYF. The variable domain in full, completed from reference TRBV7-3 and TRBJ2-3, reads GAGVSQTPSNKVTEKGKYVELRCDPISGHTALYWYRQSLGQGPEFLIYFQGTGAADDSGLPNDRFFAVRPEGSVSTLKIQRTERGDSAVYLCASSSDTGSFTDTQYFGPGTRLTVL.

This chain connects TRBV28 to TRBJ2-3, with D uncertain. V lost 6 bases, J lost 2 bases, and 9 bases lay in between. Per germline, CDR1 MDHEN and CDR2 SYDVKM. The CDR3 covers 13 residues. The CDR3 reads CASSFFATDTQYF. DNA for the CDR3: TGTGCCAGCAGCTTCTTTGCCACAGATACGCAGTATTTT.

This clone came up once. CDR3 amino acids: CASSLERGHGYTF. In DNA form, the CDR3 reads TGTGCCAGCAGTCTCGAAAGGGGACATGGCTACACCTTC. This chain links TRBV27 with TRBJ1-2; D possibly corresponds to TRBD1 (5 bases). Germline values: CDR1 MNHEY, CDR2 SMNVEV (reference sequence). The CDR3 runs 13 residues. V was pared by 5 bases and J by 6 bases, with 13 bases between.

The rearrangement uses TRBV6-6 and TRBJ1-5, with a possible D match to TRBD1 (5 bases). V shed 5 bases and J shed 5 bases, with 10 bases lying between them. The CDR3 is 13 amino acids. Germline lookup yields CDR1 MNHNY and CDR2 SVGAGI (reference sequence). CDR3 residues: CASSRLRDQPQHF. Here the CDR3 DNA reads TGTGCCAGCAGTCGACTCAGGGATCAGCCCCAGCATTTT.

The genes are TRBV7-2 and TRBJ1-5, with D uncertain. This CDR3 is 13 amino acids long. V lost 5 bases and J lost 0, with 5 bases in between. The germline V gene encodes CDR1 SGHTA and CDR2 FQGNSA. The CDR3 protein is CASSLDSNQPQHF. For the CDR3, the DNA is TGTGCCAGCAGCCTCGATAGCAATCAGCCCCAGCATTTT. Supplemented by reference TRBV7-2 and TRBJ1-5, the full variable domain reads GAGVSQSPSNKVTEKGKDVELRCDPISGHTALYWYRQSLGQGLEFLIYFQGNSAPDKSGLPSDRFSAERTGGSVSTLTIQRTQQEDSAVYLCASSLDSNQPQHFGDGTRLSIL.

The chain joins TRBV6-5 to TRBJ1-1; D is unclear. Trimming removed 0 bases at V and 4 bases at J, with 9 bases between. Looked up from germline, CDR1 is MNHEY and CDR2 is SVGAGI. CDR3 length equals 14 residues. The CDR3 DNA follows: TGTGCCAGCAGTTACTCGTGGGAGAGCACTGAAGCTTTCTTT. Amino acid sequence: CASSYSWESTEAFF.

The CDR3 is CASSQEGYEQYV. The CDR3 DNA reads TGTGCCAGCAGTCAGGAGGGCTACGAGCAGTACGTC. The V gene is TRBV2, the J gene TRBJ2-7; the D gene is possibly TRBD2 (6 bases). Trimming took off 5 bases at V and 3 bases at J, with 8 bases between the two ends. Germline CDR1 reads SNHLY; CDR2 reads FYNNEI. The CDR3 spans 12 residues.

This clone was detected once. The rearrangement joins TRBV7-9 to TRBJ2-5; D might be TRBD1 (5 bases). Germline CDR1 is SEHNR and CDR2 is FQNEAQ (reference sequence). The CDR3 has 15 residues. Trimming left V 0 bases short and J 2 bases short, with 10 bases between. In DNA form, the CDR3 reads TGTGCCAGCAGCTTAGCGCTAGGGGTACAAGAGACCCAGTACTTC. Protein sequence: CASSLALGVQETQYF.

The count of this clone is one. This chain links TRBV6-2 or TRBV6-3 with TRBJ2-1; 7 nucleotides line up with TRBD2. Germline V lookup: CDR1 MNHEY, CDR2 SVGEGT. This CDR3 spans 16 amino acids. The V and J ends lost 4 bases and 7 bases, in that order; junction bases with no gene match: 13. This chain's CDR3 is CASSSRGSVGGNEQFF. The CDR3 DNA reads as TGTGCCAGCAGTTCCCGAGGGAGCGTGGGGGGGAATGAGCAGTTCTTC.

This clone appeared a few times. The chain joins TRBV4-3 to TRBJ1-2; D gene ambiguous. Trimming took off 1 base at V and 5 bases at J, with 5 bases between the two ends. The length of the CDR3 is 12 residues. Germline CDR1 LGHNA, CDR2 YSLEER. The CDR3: CASSQGRYGYTF. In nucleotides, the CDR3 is TGCGCCAGCAGCCAAGGACGGTATGGCTACACCTTC.

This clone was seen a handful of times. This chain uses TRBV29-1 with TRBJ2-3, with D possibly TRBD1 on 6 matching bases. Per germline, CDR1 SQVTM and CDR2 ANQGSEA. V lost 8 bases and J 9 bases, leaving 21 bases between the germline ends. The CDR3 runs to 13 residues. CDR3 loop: CSSRDTQGGTQYF. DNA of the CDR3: TGCAGCTCCCGGGATACACAGGGTGGGACGCAGTATTTT.

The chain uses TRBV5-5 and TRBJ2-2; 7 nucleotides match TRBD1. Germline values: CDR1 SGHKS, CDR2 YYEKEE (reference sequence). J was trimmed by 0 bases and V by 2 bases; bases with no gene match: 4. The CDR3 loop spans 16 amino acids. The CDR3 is CASSLLTGPNTGELFF. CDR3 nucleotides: TGTGCCAGCAGCTTATTGACAGGGCCGAACACCGGGGAGCTGTTTTTT.

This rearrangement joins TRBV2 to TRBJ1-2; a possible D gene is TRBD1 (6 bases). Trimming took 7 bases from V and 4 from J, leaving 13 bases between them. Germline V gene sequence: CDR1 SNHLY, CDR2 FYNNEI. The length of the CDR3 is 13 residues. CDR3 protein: CASILGGVYGYTF. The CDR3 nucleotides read TGTGCCAGCATCCTTGGGGGCGTCTATGGCTACACCTTC.

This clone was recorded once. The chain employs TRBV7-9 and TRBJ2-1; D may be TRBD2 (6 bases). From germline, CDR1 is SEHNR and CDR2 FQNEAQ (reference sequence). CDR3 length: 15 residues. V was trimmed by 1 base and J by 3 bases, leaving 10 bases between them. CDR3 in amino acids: CASSLVSGVYNEQFF. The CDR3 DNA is TGTGCCAGCAGCTTAGTTAGCGGCGTCTACAATGAGCAGTTCTTC.

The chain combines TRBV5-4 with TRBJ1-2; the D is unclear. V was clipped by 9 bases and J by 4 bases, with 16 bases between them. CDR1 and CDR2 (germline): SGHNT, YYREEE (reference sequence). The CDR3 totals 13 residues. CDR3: CATGMGRRYGYTF. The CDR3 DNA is TGTGCCACTGGAATGGGTCGACGCTATGGCTACACCTTC. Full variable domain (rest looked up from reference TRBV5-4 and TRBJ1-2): ETGVTQSPTHLIKTRGQQVTLRCSSQSGHNTVSWYQQALGQGPQFIFQYYREEENGRGNFPPRFSGLQFPNYSSELNVNALELDDSALYLCATGMGRRYGYTFGSGTRLTVV.

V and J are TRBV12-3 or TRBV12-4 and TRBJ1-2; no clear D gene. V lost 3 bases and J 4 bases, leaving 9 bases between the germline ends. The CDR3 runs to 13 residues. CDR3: CASSFQLGYGYTF. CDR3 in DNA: TGTGCCAGCAGTTTCCAGTTGGGCTATGGCTACACCTTC.

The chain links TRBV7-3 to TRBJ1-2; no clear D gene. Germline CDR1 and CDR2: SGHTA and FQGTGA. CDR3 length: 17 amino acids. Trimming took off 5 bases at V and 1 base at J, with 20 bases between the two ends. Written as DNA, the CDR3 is TGTGCCAGCAGCGCCCTACCGGCGCCTAGTCGTAACTATGGCTACACCTTC. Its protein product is CASSALPAPSRNYGYTF.

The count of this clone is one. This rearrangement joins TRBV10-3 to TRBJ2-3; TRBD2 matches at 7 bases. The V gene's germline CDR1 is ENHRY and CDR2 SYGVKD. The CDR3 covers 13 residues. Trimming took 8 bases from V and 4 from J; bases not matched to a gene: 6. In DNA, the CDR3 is TGTGCCATCCAAGGAACTAGCGCAGATACGCAGTATTTT. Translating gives CAIQGTSADTQYF.

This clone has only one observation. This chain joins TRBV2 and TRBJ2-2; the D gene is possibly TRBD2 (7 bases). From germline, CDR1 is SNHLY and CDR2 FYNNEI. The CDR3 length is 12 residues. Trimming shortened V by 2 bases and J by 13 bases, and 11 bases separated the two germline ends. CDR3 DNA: TGTGCCAGCAGTGAACAGGGGAGGGGGCTGTTTTTT. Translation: CASSEQGRGLFF.

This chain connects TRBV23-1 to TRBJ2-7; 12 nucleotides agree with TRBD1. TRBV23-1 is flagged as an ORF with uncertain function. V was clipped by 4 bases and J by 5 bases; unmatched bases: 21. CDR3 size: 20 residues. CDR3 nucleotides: TGCGCCAGCAGTCCGCGAAACGGGGACAGGGGGCGACTAGCGATAAACGAGCAGTACGTC. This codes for CASSPRNGDRGRLAINEQYV.

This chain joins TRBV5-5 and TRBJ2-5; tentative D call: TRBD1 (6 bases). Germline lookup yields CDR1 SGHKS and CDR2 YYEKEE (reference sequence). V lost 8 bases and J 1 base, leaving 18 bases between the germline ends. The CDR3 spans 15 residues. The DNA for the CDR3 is TGTGCCAGTTACAGGGCCTTTGGCCCCCAAGAGACCCAGTACTTC. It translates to CASYRAFGPQETQYF. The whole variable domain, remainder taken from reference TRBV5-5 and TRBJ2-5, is DAGVTQSPTHLIKTRGQQVTLRCSPISGHKSVSWYQQVLGQGPQFIFQYYEKEERGRGNFPDRFSARQFPNYSSELNVNALLLGDSALYLCASYRAFGPQETQYFGPGTRLLVL.

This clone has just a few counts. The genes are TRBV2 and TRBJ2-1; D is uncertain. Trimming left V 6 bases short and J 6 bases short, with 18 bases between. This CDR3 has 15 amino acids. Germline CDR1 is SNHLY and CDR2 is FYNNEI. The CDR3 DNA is TGTGCCAGCAGAGAGATGGCCCCAGGTATCAATGAGCAGTTCTTC. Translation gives CASREMAPGINEQFF.